This T cell receptor beta chain is drawn from a study of regulatory T cells in long-lasting Graves disease. Study results and limitations: Thyroid tissue was not sampled; only peripheral blood was.

Germline V lookup: CDR1 MGHRA, CDR2 YSYEKL. The CDR3 loop spans 15 amino acids. With iRepertoire HTBI primers and Arm-PCR of CDR3 regions, TCR beta libraries were built. TCRdb passed the multiplex PCR reads through MiXCR, listing each CDR3 protein once. The sample includes about 320,000 distinct CDR3 sequences, over 15% of them seen just once. As to this clonotype: Its target is not known. A much larger clone lies a single base off, so this may be a read error.

Described time point: newly diagnosed GD, antithyroid drugs for less than 3 months. Extracted RNA from PBMCs served as the source of the TCR library. The J gene is TRBJ2-1, the V gene TRBV4-1; D possibly corresponds to TRBD2 (5 bases). The origin of this receptor is a female donor with Graves disease. The material sequenced was peripheral blood mononuclear cells (PBMCs), taken at new diagnosis, from a patient treated with antithyroid drugs. CDR3 residues: CASCQKGDRYNEQFF. The DNA of the CDR3 is TGCGCCAGCTGCCAAAAGGGAGACCGCTACAATGAGCAGTTCTTC.